The 29 T cell receptor beta chains in this list originate from one sample, sequenced in a study of identical twins. TCRdb reprocessed the 5' RACE reads via MiXCR and lists one record per CDR3 protein. The table records roughly 690,000 distinct CDR3 sequences, 5.5% to 7.5% of them present only once. Sequences were obtained from naive T cells sorted from blood. The receptors were sampled from a man between 18 and 29 years old in good health.

In DNA, the CDR3 is TGTGCCAGCAGCTTAGCGCATGGGAGCACGAAGGCCGAGCAGTACTTC. Amino acids: CASSLAHGSTKAEQYF. The chain couples TRBV7-2 to TRBJ2-7; TRBD2 is a possible D gene (5 bases). Looked up from germline, CDR1 is SGHTA and CDR2 is FQGNSA. CDR3 length equals 16 residues. With 0 bases removed from V and 6 bases from J, the gap between germline ends came to 18 bases.

The genes are TRBV20-1 and TRBJ2-4; either TRBD1 or TRBD2 may supply D (6 bases each). The V end was cut by 1 base, the J end by 6 bases, with 16 bases between. The CDR3 spans 15 residues. Germline-derived CDR1 and CDR2 are DFQATT and SNEGSKA (reference sequence). CDR3 sequence (DNA): TGCAGTGCTAGAGCCTTAACAGGGAGGATAAACATTCAGTACTTC. This encodes CSARALTGRINIQYF.

This clonotype was detected a few times. This chain connects TRBV5-5 to TRBJ2-7; TRBD1 might be the D (5 bases). The V end lost 4 bases, the J end lost 2 bases, and 10 bases lay between the germline ends. Germline-derived CDR1 and CDR2 are SGHKS and YYEKEE (reference sequence). The CDR3 totals 13 residues. CDR3 region: CASSRQTPYEQYF. The CDR3 DNA reads as TGTGCCAGCAGCCGACAGACCCCCTACGAGCAGTACTTC. Based on the CDR3 plus reference TRBV5-5 and TRBJ2-7, the full variable domain is DAGVTQSPTHLIKTRGQQVTLRCSPISGHKSVSWYQQVLGQGPQFIFQYYEKEERGRGNFPDRFSARQFPNYSSELNVNALLLGDSALYLCASSRQTPYEQYFGPGTRLTVT.

This clonotype was recorded a few times. The V gene is TRBV20-1, the J gene TRBJ2-5, with 9 bases aligning to TRBD1. V was pared by 6 bases and J by 9 bases, with 8 bases of the junction left unmatched. The V gene's germline CDR1 is DFQATT and CDR2 SNEGSKA (reference sequence). There are 12 residues in the CDR3. CDR3 sequence: CSATGQGEPQYF. The CDR3 DNA follows: TGCAGTGCCACGGGACAGGGAGAACCCCAGTACTTC.

This clonotype was observed a few times. The rearrangement links TRBV12-3 or TRBV12-4 to TRBJ1-5; D call uncertain. The V and J ends lost 8 bases and 6 bases respectively, with 17 bases between them. CDR3 length: 14 amino acids. In nucleotides, the CDR3 is TGTGCCAGCGGGTCGGGGTGGGGTTCTCAGCCCCAGCATTTT. Its protein product is CASGSGWGSQPQHF.

This clonotype was recorded many times. J is TRBJ2-3 and V is TRBV11-2; D is unclear. V lost 6 bases, J lost 2 bases, and 18 bases lay in between. The germline V gene has CDR1 SGHAT and CDR2 FQNNGV. The CDR3 covers 16 residues. The CDR3 DNA is TGTGCCAGCAGTCCCCATCCTGGGCGTTCCACAGATACGCAGTATTTT. As protein: CASSPHPGRSTDTQYF. The full variable domain, with the rest looked up from reference TRBV11-2 and TRBJ2-3, is EAGVAQSPRYKIIEKRQSVAFWCNPISGHATLYWYQQILGQGPKLLIQFQNNGVVDDSQLPKDRFSAERLKGVDSTLKIQPAKLEDSAVYLCASSPHPGRSTDTQYFGPGTRLTVL.

This clonotype was detected ten times or more. V usage is TRBV28 and J usage is TRBJ1-2, with D hard to call. The germline CDR1 and CDR2 sequences are MDHEN and SYDVKM. V dropped 3 bases and J dropped 5 bases, with 10 bases sitting between them. The CDR3 covers 13 residues. CDR3 in DNA: TGTGCCAGCAGTTTGGACGGACGATATGGCTACACCTTC. Encoded protein: CASSLDGRYGYTF.

The chain has TRBV15 and TRBJ2-2, with a tentative D call TRBD1 (5 bases). This CDR3 region has 14 residues. Trimming pared 0 bases from V and 3 bases from J, leaving 5 bases between. The germline V gene has CDR1 LNHNV and CDR2 YYDKDF (reference sequence). The CDR3 DNA is TGTGCCACCAGCAGAGAAGGGGACACCGGGGAGCTGTTTTTT. This gives the protein CATSREGDTGELFF. The entire variable domain, with the rest obtained from reference TRBV15 and TRBJ2-2, is as follows: DAMVIQNPRYQVTQFGKPVTLSCSQTLNHNVMYWYQQKSSQAPKLLFHYYDKDFNNEADTPDNFQSRRPNTSFCFLDIRSPGLGDTAMYLCATSREGDTGELFFGEGSRLTVL.

This clonotype was detected ten times or more. The V and J genes are TRBV27 and TRBJ2-7; no clear D. Per germline, CDR1 MNHEY and CDR2 SMNVEV (reference sequence). This CDR3 spans 10 amino acids. Trimming took 3 bases from V and 4 from J, leaving 1 base between them. CDR3 sequence reads: CASSLYEQYF. For the CDR3, the DNA is TGTGCCAGCAGTTTGTACGAGCAGTACTTC.

This clonotype was seen more than once but under ten times. The genes are TRBV11-2 and TRBJ1-3, with D hard to call. The CDR3 totals 13 residues. V was cut by 2 bases and J by 3 bases, with 5 bases left in between. Per germline, CDR1 SGHAT and CDR2 FQNNGV. The CDR3 loop reads CASSLTNGNTIYF. The DNA of the CDR3 is TGTGCCAGCAGCTTAACAAATGGAAACACCATATATTTT.

This clonotype was detected only a few times. This chain uses TRBV27 with TRBJ2-6; D is uncertain. Germline loops: CDR1 MNHEY, CDR2 SMNVEV (reference sequence). V was shortened by 2 bases and J by 1 base, with 12 bases between the two germline ends. The CDR3 covers 17 residues. The chain's CDR3 is CASSLGVQKSGANVLTF. The CDR3 nucleotides read TGTGCCAGCAGTTTAGGAGTCCAGAAATCTGGGGCCAACGTCCTGACTTTC. Full variable domain (outside the CDR3, taken from reference TRBV27 and TRBJ2-6): EAQVTQNPRYLITVTGKKLTVTCSQNMNHEYMSWYRQDPGLGLRQIYYSMNVEVTDKGDVPEGYKVSRKEKRNFPLILESPSPNQTSLYFCASSLGVQKSGANVLTFGAGSRLTVL.

This clonotype was found a few times. The rearrangement links TRBV7-8 to TRBJ2-3; 8 nucleotides align to TRBD2. The CDR3 totals 15 residues. The V gene end was trimmed by 3 bases and the J gene end by 5 bases; junction bases not matched to a gene: 7. Germline V gene data show CDR1 as SGHVS and CDR2 as FQNEAQ. CDR3 in amino acids: CASSLTSAAGDTQYF. The CDR3, as DNA: TGTGCCAGCAGCTTGACTAGCGCGGCGGGAGATACGCAGTATTTT.

This clonotype showed up many times. As DNA, the CDR3 is TGCAGTGCCCCCGTGGCGGGAGGGTTGGATGAGCAGTTCTTC. Its translation: CSAPVAGGLDEQFF. This chain connects TRBV20-1 to TRBJ2-1, with TRBD2 matching over 9 bases. There are 14 residues in the CDR3. The J segment lost 8 bases and the V segment lost 6 bases, leaving 11 bases of the junction unmatched. Per the germline V gene, CDR1 is DFQATT and CDR2 is SNEGSKA (reference sequence).

At least ten counts were recorded for this clonotype. The rearrangement joins TRBV11-2 to TRBJ2-3; no clear D. Trimming stripped 0 bases from V and 5 bases from J, with 12 bases between. This CDR3 comprises 15 residues. Looked up from germline, CDR1 is SGHAT and CDR2 is FQNNGV. CDR3 in DNA: TGTGCCAGCAGCTTAGACGTGGCCGTTGAAGATACGCAGTATTTT. Its translation: CASSLDVAVEDTQYF.

This clonotype was seen many times. The J gene is TRBJ2-3, the V gene TRBV29-1; weak D call: TRBD2 (5 bases). Trimming cost V 3 bases and J 6 bases, with 7 bases left between them. There are 11 residues in the CDR3. The V gene's germline CDR1 is SQVTM and CDR2 ANQGSEA. Here the CDR3 reads CSVDSSDTQYF. DNA for the CDR3: TGCAGCGTTGATTCTAGCGATACGCAGTATTTT.

This clonotype was seen a handful of times. The J gene is TRBJ2-2, the V gene TRBV7-9, with D possibly called TRBD1 or TRBD2 (5 bases each). There are 15 residues in the CDR3. V dropped 8 bases and J dropped 6 bases, with 19 bases sitting between them. CDR1 and CDR2 from the germline V gene are SEHNR and FQNEAQ (reference sequence). As DNA, the CDR3 is TGTGCCAGCTCCCCTGCCGGGGCGCGGGCCGGGGAGCTGTTTTTT. Translating gives CASSPAGARAGELFF.

This clonotype was recorded at least ten times. The gene calls are TRBV20-1 and TRBJ2-1; TRBD1 agrees at 8 bases. The CDR3 sequence is 14 residues long. CDR1 DFQATT and CDR2 SNEGSKA come from the germline V gene (reference sequence). V trimming: 5 bases; J trimming: 7 bases; junction bases outside the gene matches: 10. CDR3 DNA sequence: TGCAGTGCTGGGCCGGGACAGGTAGGGAATGAGCAGTTCTTC. This encodes CSAGPGQVGNEQFF.

The V gene is TRBV7-2, the J gene TRBJ1-1; no definite D call. The CDR3 spans 15 residues. Germline values: CDR1 SGHTA, CDR2 FQGNSA. V lost 5 bases and J lost 0, with 13 bases in between. This chain's CDR3 is CASSPWGGLNTEAFF. For the CDR3, the DNA is TGTGCCAGCAGCCCCTGGGGAGGATTGAACACTGAAGCTTTCTTT.

This chain uses TRBV6-1 with TRBJ2-1, with 7 bases matching TRBD2. The CDR3 consists of 15 residues. V shed 7 bases and J 0 bases; nucleotides not matched to a gene: 6. The germline CDR1 and CDR2 sequences are MNHNS and SASEGT. The CDR3 sequence is CASTLAASSYNEQFF. CDR3 nucleotide sequence: TGTGCCAGCACTCTAGCGGCGAGCTCCTACAATGAGCAGTTCTTC.

Many counts were recorded for this clonotype. The CDR3 spells CASSLKAGGTDTQYF. The CDR3 DNA sequence: TGTGCCAGCAGTCTAAAGGCCGGAGGCACAGATACGCAGTATTTT. The V and J genes are TRBV12-3 or TRBV12-4 and TRBJ2-3, with no clear D. The CDR3 has 15 residues. Between the trimmed V and J ends, which lost 5 bases and 1 base, there was a span of 13 bases.

Many counts were recorded for this clonotype. V usage is TRBV20-1 and J usage is TRBJ2-7; 8 bases align to TRBD1. The CDR3 spans 13 residues. The V gene end was trimmed by 2 bases and the J gene end by 5 bases; junction bases not matched to a gene: 5. Germline V gene lookup returns CDR1 DFQATT and CDR2 SNEGSKA (reference sequence). Written as DNA, the CDR3 is TGCAGTGCTAGACTGACAGGGGCGGACGAGCAGTACTTC. It specifies CSARLTGADEQYF.

The chain recombines TRBV12-3 or TRBV12-4 with TRBJ2-2; TRBD1 might be the D (6 bases). This CDR3 has 15 amino acids. Trimming stripped 7 bases from V and 4 bases from J, with 16 bases between. Written as DNA, the CDR3 is TGTGCCAGCAACCCCCGCAGGGGTCCCACCGGGGAGCTGTTTTTT. Protein: CASNPRRGPTGELFF.

Ten or more counts support this clonotype. The chain carries TRBV4-3 and TRBJ2-1, with unresolved D. This CDR3 has 12 residues. Germline CDR1 LGHNA, CDR2 YSLEER. The V and J ends lost 1 base and 8 bases respectively, with 6 bases between them. This CDR3 reads CASSQGGHEQFF. The CDR3 coding sequence is TGCGCCAGCAGCCAAGGTGGACATGAGCAGTTCTTC.

This clonotype came up a few times. This chain uses TRBV7-2 with TRBJ2-1; 7 positions agree with TRBD2. The CDR3 has 15 amino acids. Germline CDR1 and CDR2: SGHTA and FQGNSA. V lost 8 bases to trimming and J lost 9 bases; unmatched junction nucleotides: 16. CDR3 region: CASSRRGVAYGEQFF. The CDR3 DNA sequence: TGTGCCAGCTCCCGCCGGGGGGTGGCATATGGTGAGCAGTTCTTC.

In its sample, this clonotype was seen many times. The rearrangement joins TRBV5-1 to TRBJ2-5, with 7 bases fitting TRBD2. Germline V gene data show CDR1 as SGHRS and CDR2 as YFSETQ. This CDR3 is built from 11 residues. Written as DNA, the CDR3 is TGCGCTTCGGCGGGGGACGAGACCCAGTACTTC. Translated, it gives CASAGDETQYF. The full variable domain, its missing parts supplied by reference TRBV5-1 and TRBJ2-5, is KAGVTQTPRYLIKTRGQQVTLSCSPISGHRSVSWYQQTPGQGLQFLFEYFSETQRNKGNFPGRFSGRQFSNSRSEMNVSTLELGDSALYLCASAGDETQYFGPGTRLLVL.

This clonotype was recorded at least ten times. V is TRBV12-3 or TRBV12-4 and J is TRBJ2-1, with D maybe TRBD2 (6 bases). CDR3 length equals 15 residues. The ends were cut back, 3 bases at V and 3 bases at J, with 12 bases in the middle. The CDR3 nucleotides read TGTGCCAGCAGTTTTGGTGGGAGGAACTACAATGAGCAGTTCTTC. This codes for CASSFGGRNYNEQFF.

This clonotype was seen repeatedly, ten times or more. The V and J genes are TRBV20-1 and TRBJ2-3, with 12 bases aligning to TRBD1. Germline V lookup: CDR1 DFQATT, CDR2 SNEGSKA (reference sequence). V gave up 6 bases and J gave up 0 bases; unmatched junction bases: 7. The CDR3 covers 16 residues. The DNA for the CDR3 is TGCAGTGCCTCTGGGACAGGGGGCGCGAGCACAGATACGCAGTATTTT. Translating it yields CSASGTGGASTDTQYF.

This clonotype was detected ten times or more. The chain joins TRBV7-2 to TRBJ2-3; D is uncertain. V lost 7 bases, J lost 2 bases, and 7 bases lay in between. Germline V gene lookup returns CDR1 SGHTA and CDR2 FQGNSA. This CDR3 region has 12 residues. In DNA form, the CDR3 reads TGTGCCAGCACCGGAGACACAGATACGCAGTATTTT. It specifies CASTGDTDTQYF. The full variable domain, in which reference TRBV7-2 and TRBJ2-3 provide the parts outside the CDR3, is GAGVSQSPSNKVTEKGKDVELRCDPISGHTALYWYRQSLGQGLEFLIYFQGNSAPDKSGLPSDRFSAERTGGSVSTLTIQRTQQEDSAVYLCASTGDTDTQYFGPGTRLTVL.

This clonotype was seen a few times. This chain joins TRBV5-1 and TRBJ2-2, with D uncertain. V was cut by 4 bases and J by 1 base, with 11 bases left in between. The CDR3 totals 15 residues. Germline values: CDR1 SGHRS, CDR2 YFSETQ. This chain's CDR3 is CASSPGRENTGELFF. The CDR3 bases are TGCGCCAGCAGCCCTGGGCGAGAGAACACCGGGGAGCTGTTTTTT. Full variable domain (outside the CDR3, taken from reference TRBV5-1 and TRBJ2-2): KAGVTQTPRYLIKTRGQQVTLSCSPISGHRSVSWYQQTPGQGLQFLFEYFSETQRNKGNFPGRFSGRQFSNSRSEMNVSTLELGDSALYLCASSPGRENTGELFFGEGSRLTVL.